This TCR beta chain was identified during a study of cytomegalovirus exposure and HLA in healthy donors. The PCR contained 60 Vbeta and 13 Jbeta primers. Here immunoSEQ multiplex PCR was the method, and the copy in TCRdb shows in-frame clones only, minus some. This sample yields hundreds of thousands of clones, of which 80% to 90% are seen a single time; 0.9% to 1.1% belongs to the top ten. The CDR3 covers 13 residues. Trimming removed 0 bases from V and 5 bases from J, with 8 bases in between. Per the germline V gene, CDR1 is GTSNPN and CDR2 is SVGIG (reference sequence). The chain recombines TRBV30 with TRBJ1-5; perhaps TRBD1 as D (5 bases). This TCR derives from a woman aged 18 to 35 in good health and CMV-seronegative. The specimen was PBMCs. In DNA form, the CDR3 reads TGTGCCTGGAGTGTCGCGGGGGATCAGCCCCAGCATTTT. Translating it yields CAWSVAGDQPQHF.